These T cell receptor beta chains were read from a single sample in a study of blood T cell repertoires in COVID-19. Assay: immunoSEQ multiplex PCR; the TCRdb copy retains only in-frame clones and omits some. This table holds under 350,000 clones, roughly 85% found once. The sequencing sample was made of peripheral blood. Receptors were obtained from a woman in her 70s with acute or convalescent COVID-19. Each CDR3 is given with its conserved first and last residue. Fields, in order: clone size, J gene, V gene, D gene, CDR3 DNA, CDR3 protein. D genes are given only for firm matches. Expanded clones are given a class, and other clones once, few, many or no size at all.

NA	TRBJ1-6	TRBV12-5	NA	TGTGCTAGTGGGGTAAGGGGCCGTCCCCTCCACTTT	CASGVRGRPLHF
NA	TRBJ1-2	TRBV2	TRBD1	TGTGCCAGCAGGGCGACAGGGAAGTGGGGCTACACCTTC	CASRATGKWGYTF
NA	TRBJ2-5	TRBV4-1	TRBD2	TGCGCCAGCAGCCCTTACTTAGCGGGGGGAGAAGAGACCCAGTACTTC	CASSPYLAGGEETQYF
NA	TRBJ1-6	TRBV3-1/TRBV3-2	NA	TGTGCCAGCAGCCAAGGTCGGGGGATTAATTCACCCCTCCACTTT	CASSQGRGINSPLHF
NA	TRBJ2-5	TRBV19	NA	TGTGCCAGCCGGGACCTAGGCCGGGAGGAGACCCAGTACTTC	CASRDLGREETQYF
NA	TRBJ2-3	TRBV4-1	TRBD2	TGCGCCAGCAGAATCGAGCGGGGGCCCACAGATACGCAGTATTTT	CASRIERGPTDTQYF
NA	TRBJ2-3	TRBV7-2	NA	TGTGCCAGCAGCTTAGGTATCCAGGTAATGACAGATACGCAGTATTTT	CASSLGIQVMTDTQYF
NA	TRBJ1-2	TRBV7-2	TRBD1	TGTGCCAGCAGCTTAGCAGGACAGGGCGCCTATGGCTACACCTTC	CASSLAGQGAYGYTF
NA	TRBJ2-1	TRBV4-2	TRBD1	TGTGCCAGCAGCCGGGGACAGGATTTCAATGAGCAGTTCTTC	CASSRGQDFNEQFF
NA	TRBJ2-1	TRBV4-1	TRBD1	TGCGCCAGCGGGCACAGGGGGCGCGGTGAGCAGTTCTTC	CASGHRGRGEQFF
NA	TRBJ2-1	TRBV5-4	NA	TGTGCCAGCAGCTCACCCGGGGGTCTGGTAAACAATGAGCAGTTCTTC	CASSSPGGLVNNEQFF
NA	TRBJ2-3	TRBV27	NA	TGTGCCAGCAGTTTAGCGGGGAGATACACAGATACGCAGTATTTT	CASSLAGRYTDTQYF
NA	TRBJ1-4	TRBV5-1	NA	TGCGCCAGCAGCTTGGGGCAACCTCCCATCAGTGAAAAACTGTTTTTT	CASSLGQPPISEKLFF
NA	TRBJ2-7	TRBV24-1	TRBD1	TGTGCCACCAGTGAGGATCAACAGGGGACGTGTAACGAGCAGTACTTC	CATSEDQQGTCNEQYF
NA	TRBJ1-1	TRBV27	NA	TGTGCCAGCAGTTTAAGGAGGTCCTTAGAAGCTTTCTTT	CASSLRRSLEAFF
NA	TRBJ1-2	TRBV5-5	TRBD1	TGTGCCAGCAGCAGGACAGGGGACGCTAACTATGGCTACACCTTC	CASSRTGDANYGYTF
NA	TRBJ2-7	TRBV29-1	TRBD1	TGCAGCGTATCCAACAGGGGAAGGTACGAGCAGTACTTC	CSVSNRGRYEQYF
NA	TRBJ2-5	TRBV5-1	NA	TGCGCCAGCAGCTTCGGGGTCGACTCGTCGAAAGAGACCCAGTACTTC	CASSFGVDSSKETQYF
NA	TRBJ2-5	TRBV11-2	TRBD2	TGTGCCAGCAGCTTATGGGGAGGGGAGACCCAGTACTTC	CASSLWGGETQYF
once	TRBJ1-2	TRBV2	NA	TGTGCCAGCAGGCCGGGGGTCCAGGGCTATGGCTACACCTTC	CASRPGVQGYGYTF
NA	TRBJ1-1	TRBV5-5	TRBD1	TGTGCCAGCAGCTGGGGACAGGGTAGCACTGAAGCTTTCTTT	CASSWGQGSTEAFF
NA	TRBJ2-5	TRBV18	NA	TGTGCCAGCTCTCTCGGAGTCGAAGAGACCCAGTACTTC	CASSLGVEETQYF
NA	TRBJ2-3	TRBV5-6	TRBD1	TGTGCCAGCAGCGATTTTTCCCGGGACAGGGATTGGTATTTT	CASSDFSRDRDWYF
NA	TRBJ1-1	TRBV5-4	TRBD1	TGTGCCAGCAGCTTGGCGAAGGGGACAGTGAACACTGAAGCTTTCTTT	CASSLAKGTVNTEAFF
NA	TRBJ2-5	TRBV2	TRBD1	TGTGCCAGCTCAGACAGGGGCAGGGAGACCCAGTACTTC	CASSDRGRETQYF
NA	TRBJ1-2	TRBV19	NA	TGTGCCAGTAGTATGGCCACTAACTATGGCTACACCTTC	CASSMATNYGYTF
NA	TRBJ1-1	TRBV12-3/TRBV12-4	NA	TGTGCCAGCAGTTTCGGGACTGAAGCTTTCTTT	CASSFGTEAFF
NA	TRBJ2-7	TRBV15	TRBD1	TGTGCCACCAGCAGCCGGGACAGGGCCTACGAGCAGTACTTC	CATSSRDRAYEQYF
NA	TRBJ2-5	TRBV3-1/TRBV3-2	TRBD2	TGTGCCAGCAGCCCGGCACTAGCGGGGGGCCCAGTGCGGGAGACCCAGTACTTC	CASSPALAGGPVRETQYF
once	TRBJ1-2	TRBV9	NA	TGTGCCAGCAGCGGCTCCAGGGGAGGGTATGGCTACACCTTC	CASSGSRGGYGYTF
NA	TRBJ2-2	TRBV19	NA	TGTGCCAGCCGTCGGGTCGGATCCGGGGAGCTGTTTTTT	CASRRVGSGELFF
NA	TRBJ1-3	TRBV11-2	TRBD1	TGTGCCAGCAGCTCCCCCATAATTGCCCAGGGGGAGAACACCATATATTTT	CASSSPIIAQGENTIYF
once	TRBJ1-2	TRBV7-9	NA	TGTGCCAGCAGCTCCAGCTATGGCTACACCTTC	CASSSSYGYTF
NA	TRBJ2-3	TRBV6-5	NA	TGTGCCAGCAGTCCAACATTTGCAGATACGCAGTATTTT	CASSPTFADTQYF
few	TRBJ1-3	TRBV27	NA	TGTGCCAGCAGTTACAGGGCAGGGGGAAACACCATATATTTT	CASSYRAGGNTIYF
NA	TRBJ1-1	TRBV5-1	NA	TGCGCCAGCAGCTCCGGGGGGACCGGCGAAGCTTTCTTT	CASSSGGTGEAFF
NA	TRBJ1-1	TRBV19	TRBD1	TGTGCCAGTATCCCGGACAGGGGGCGCCGGGCGGGCCGGGATCTCAACACTGAAGCTTTCTTT	CASIPDRGRRAGRDLNTEAFF
once	TRBJ1-2	TRBV5-1	TRBD1	TGCGCCAGCAGCTCAACTCTACAGACAGGGGATATTACCTATGGCTACACCTTC	CASSSTLQTGDITYGYTF
once	TRBJ2-1	TRBV4-2	TRBD2	TGTGCCAGCAGCCAAGATAAAGCTCGAGGGACTAATTCCTACAATGAGCAGTTCTTC	CASSQDKARGTNSYNEQFF
NA	TRBJ1-1	TRBV12-5	TRBD1	TGTGCTAGTGGTCAAGGGGGCGCGGGCACTGAAGCTTTCTTT	CASGQGGAGTEAFF
NA	TRBJ2-7	TRBV2	NA	TGTGCCAGCAGTGAAGGCCCTGTCGGCGAGCAGTACTTC	CASSEGPVGEQYF
NA	TRBJ1-5	TRBV21-1	NA	TGTGCCAGCAGCAACCGGTACAGGTATAGCAATCAGCCCCAGCATTTT	CASSNRYRYSNQPQHF
NA	TRBJ1-5	TRBV3-1/TRBV3-2	NA	TGTGCCAGCAGCCAAGGAGTACGTCAGCCCCAGCATTTT	CASSQGVRQPQHF
NA	TRBJ2-6	TRBV7-9	TRBD1	TGTGCCCCAGGACAGGGGGCACCTGGGGCCAACGTCCTGACTTTC	CAPGQGAPGANVLTF
NA	TRBJ2-2	TRBV5-5	NA	TGTGCCAGCAGTTTGGCCGTTACAGGTTCCACCGGGGAGCTGTTTTTT	CASSLAVTGSTGELFF
once	TRBJ1-6	TRBV25-1	NA	TGTGCCAGCAGTGAATGGAAGGGGTCAGCTAATTCACCCCTCCACTTT	CASSEWKGSANSPLHF
NA	TRBJ1-2	TRBV3-1/TRBV3-2	NA	TGTGCCAGCAGCCAAGCATCTAGAGGCTACACCTTC	CASSQASRGYTF
few	TRBJ1-5	TRBV12-5	TRBD1	TGTGCTAGTGGTCCCCTACAGGGGGACCAGCCCCAGCATTTT	CASGPLQGDQPQHF
few	TRBJ1-5	TRBV5-1	NA	TGCGCCAGCAGCTTGGTGGGGGGAAGTCAGCCCCAGCATTTT	CASSLVGGSQPQHF
NA	TRBJ1-6	TRBV4-1	NA	TGCGCCAGCAGCTCCCGGTACAGGAACCCAAATTCACCCCTCCACTTT	CASSSRYRNPNSPLHF
NA	TRBJ1-1	TRBV7-9	NA	TGTGCCAGCAGCTTATGGGGGGGAAGTGTGAACACTGAAGCTTTCTTT	CASSLWGGSVNTEAFF
NA	TRBJ2-1	TRBV2	TRBD2	TGTGCCGGAGACTCAGGACTAGCCTCCTACAATGAGCAGTTCTTC	CAGDSGLASYNEQFF
NA	TRBJ1-4	TRBV9	TRBD1	TGTGCCAGCAGCGGGAGACCGGGACAGGGAAATCATAATGAAAAACTGTTTTTT	CASSGRPGQGNHNEKLFF
NA	TRBJ1-1	TRBV19	NA	TGTGCCAGTAGTCTCTCGACAGTTATGAACACTGAAGCTTTCTTT	CASSLSTVMNTEAFF
NA	TRBJ1-2	TRBV5-1	NA	TGCGCCAGCAGCCCTCAGGGGAATGGCTACACCTTC	CASSPQGNGYTF
NA	TRBJ1-1	TRBV5-4	TRBD1	TGTGCCAGCAGTTCGGACAGGGAGAGGTGGACTGAAGCTTTCTTT	CASSSDRERWTEAFF
NA	TRBJ1-5	TRBV9	TRBD1	TGTGCCAGCAGCGTATCGGGACAGGGGAACCAGCCCCAGCATTTT	CASSVSGQGNQPQHF
NA	TRBJ1-2	TRBV14	TRBD1	TGTGCCAGCCGTAAGACAGGGAATCTATATGGCTACACCTTC	CASRKTGNLYGYTF
NA	TRBJ2-2	TRBV11-3	NA	TGTGCCAGCAGCTTAGGAGAGTCCGACGGGGAGCTGTTTTTT	CASSLGESDGELFF
few	TRBJ2-1	TRBV6-5	NA	TGTGCCAGCAGTTACTCGAGAGGGCCCAATGAGCAGTTCTTC	CASSYSRGPNEQFF